This T cell receptor (beta chain) was documented in a study of beta chain features in type 1 diabetes. On the study more broadly: Sorted cells numbering around 100,000,000 were examined across all samples.

Of the isolated RNA, all was reverse transcribed, and so the sequenced material was expressed TCRB transcripts. Sequencing was performed with immunoSEQ multiplex PCR; in TCRdb, only in-frame clones are kept and a portion is missing. The sample has 640,000 or so clones, around an eighth seen once. CD4+ cells of the naive, central memory, regulatory and stem cell-like memory types were sorted via CD45RO/CCR7/CD25/CD127/CD95/CD27. Overall study findings and caveats: PCR might favor shorter templates, equally in patients and controls. In all four CD4+ subsets, TCRB CDR3 length was significantly, moderately reduced in type 1 diabetes. Unsettled here was the matter of whether HLA type influences TCRB rearrangement.

V shed 2 bases and J 4 bases; nucleotides not matched to a gene: 2. This CDR3 contains 14 residues. CDR1 SGHRS and CDR2 YFSETQ come from the germline V gene. A word on this clone: Its antigen is unidentified.

The rearrangement links TRBV5-1 to TRBJ2-1, with 8 bases fitting TRBD2. This TCR derives from a man younger than 35 with type 1 diabetes. Sequencing input: naive CD4+ T cells from blood. The DNA of the CDR3 is TGCGCCAGCAGCTTAACTAGCGGATACAATGAGCAGTTCTTC. Protein sequence: CASSLTSGYNEQFF.